The entry below gives a single T cell receptor beta chain sequence along with its context. Its matching antigen is unknown. The CDR3 covers 17 residues. The J segment lost 4 bases and the V segment lost 1 base, leaving 10 bases of the junction unmatched. Germline-derived CDR1 and CDR2 are LGHNT and FRNRAP. The data are from a study of cytomegalovirus exposure and HLA in healthy donors. The wider study: Out of 150 million to 200 million T cells, an earlier analysis found some 110 million unique TCR beta sequences in total.

Broader study findings: Clonal expansion, a later analysis showed, was greater in HLA-associated TCR beta chains than in equally common others. The records held CMV serostatus as the only immune exposure information.

The PCR contained 60 Vbeta and 13 Jbeta primers. The method was immunoSEQ multiplex PCR; TCRdb's version includes in-frame clones alone and lacks a portion of them. The sample lists 150,000 to 200,000 clones; around four fifths were seen once. The chain is built from TRBV12-5 and TRBJ2-1; TRBD2 agrees at 7 bases. The origin of this receptor is a man aged 18 to 35 in good health and CMV-seropositive. What was sequenced was PBMCs. For the CDR3, the DNA is TGTGCTAGTGGTTTGGAAGGACTAGTGGGAGAGTACAATGAGCAGTTCTTC. Translation: CASGLEGLVGEYNEQFF.